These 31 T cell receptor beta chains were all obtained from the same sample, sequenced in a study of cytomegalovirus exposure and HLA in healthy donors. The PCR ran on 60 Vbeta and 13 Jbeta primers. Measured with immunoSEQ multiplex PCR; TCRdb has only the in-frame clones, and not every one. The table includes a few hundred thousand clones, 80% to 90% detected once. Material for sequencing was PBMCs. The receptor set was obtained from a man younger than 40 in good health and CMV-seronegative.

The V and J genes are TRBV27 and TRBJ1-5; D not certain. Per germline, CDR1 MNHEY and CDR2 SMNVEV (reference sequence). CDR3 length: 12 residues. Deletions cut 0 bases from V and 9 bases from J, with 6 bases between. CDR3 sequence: CASSLSRGPQHF. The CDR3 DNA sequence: TGTGCCAGCAGTTTATCGAGAGGGCCCCAGCATTTT.

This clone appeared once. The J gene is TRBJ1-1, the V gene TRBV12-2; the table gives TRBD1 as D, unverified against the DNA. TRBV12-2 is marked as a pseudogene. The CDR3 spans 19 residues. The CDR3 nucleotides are TGTGCAAGTCGATTGTCAGGGGGCGAGGGCCTAGAAAGAAACACTGAAGCTTTCTTT. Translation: CASRLSGGEGLERNTEAFF.

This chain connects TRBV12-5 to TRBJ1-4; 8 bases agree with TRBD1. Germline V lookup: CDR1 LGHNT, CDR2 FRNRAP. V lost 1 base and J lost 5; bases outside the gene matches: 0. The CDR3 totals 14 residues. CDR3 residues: CASGLDRGNEKLFF. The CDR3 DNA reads TGTGCTAGTGGTTTGGACAGGGGGAATGAAAAACTGTTTTTT.

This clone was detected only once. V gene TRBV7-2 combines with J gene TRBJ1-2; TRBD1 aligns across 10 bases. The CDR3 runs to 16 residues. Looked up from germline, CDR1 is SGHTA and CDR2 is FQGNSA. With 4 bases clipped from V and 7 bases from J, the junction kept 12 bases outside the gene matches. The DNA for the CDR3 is TGTGCCAGCAGCTCTTATGGGACAGGGGTTTCTGGTGGCTACACCTTC. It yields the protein CASSSYGTGVSGGYTF.

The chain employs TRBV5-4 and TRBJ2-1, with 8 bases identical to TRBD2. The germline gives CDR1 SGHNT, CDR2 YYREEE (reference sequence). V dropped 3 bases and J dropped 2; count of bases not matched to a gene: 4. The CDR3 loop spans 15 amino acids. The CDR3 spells CASSYGGAPYNEQFF. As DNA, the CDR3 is TGTGCCAGCAGCTACGGGGGGGCCCCCTACAATGAGCAGTTCTTC.

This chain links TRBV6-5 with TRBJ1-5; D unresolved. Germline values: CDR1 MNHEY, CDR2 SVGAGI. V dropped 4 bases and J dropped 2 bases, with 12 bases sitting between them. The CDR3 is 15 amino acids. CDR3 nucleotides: TGTGCCAGCAGTTCCGAAAGCCGGGGCAATCAGCCCCAGCATTTT. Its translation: CASSSESRGNQPQHF.

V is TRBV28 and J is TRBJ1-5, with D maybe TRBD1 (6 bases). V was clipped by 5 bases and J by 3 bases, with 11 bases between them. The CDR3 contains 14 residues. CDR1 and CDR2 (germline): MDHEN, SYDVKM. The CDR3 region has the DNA TGTGCCAGCAGTCTCCCAGGGGTCAATCAGCCCCAGCATTTT. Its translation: CASSLPGVNQPQHF.

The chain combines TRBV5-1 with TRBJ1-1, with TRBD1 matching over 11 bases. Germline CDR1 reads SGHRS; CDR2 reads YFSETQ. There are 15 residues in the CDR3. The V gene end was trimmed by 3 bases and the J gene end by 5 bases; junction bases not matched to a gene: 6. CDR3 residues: CASSSGTGGYTEAFF. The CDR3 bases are TGCGCCAGCAGCTCCGGGACAGGGGGATATACTGAAGCTTTCTTT.

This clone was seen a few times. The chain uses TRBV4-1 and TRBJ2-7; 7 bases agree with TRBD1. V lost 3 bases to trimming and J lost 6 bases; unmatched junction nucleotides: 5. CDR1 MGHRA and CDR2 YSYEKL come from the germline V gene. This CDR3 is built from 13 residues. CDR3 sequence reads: CASSQATGFEQYF. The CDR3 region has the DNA TGCGCCAGCAGCCAGGCGACAGGGTTCGAGCAGTACTTC.

This CDR3 is CASFATGTVNTEAFF. The CDR3 DNA reads TGTGCCAGTTTCGCGACCGGGACAGTGAACACTGAAGCTTTCTTT. This sequence joins TRBV19 and TRBJ1-1, with 7 nucleotides matching TRBD1. This CDR3 has 15 residues. Trimming cost V 8 bases and J 0 bases; bases outside gene matches: 9. CDR1 and CDR2 (germline): LNHDA, SQIVND (reference sequence).

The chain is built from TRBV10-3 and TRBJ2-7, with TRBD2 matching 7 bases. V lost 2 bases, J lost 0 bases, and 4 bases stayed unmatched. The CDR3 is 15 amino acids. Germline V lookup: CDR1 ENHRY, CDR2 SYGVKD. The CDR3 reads CAISESGVTSYEQYF. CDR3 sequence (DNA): TGTGCCATCAGTGAGAGCGGGGTCACCTCCTACGAGCAGTACTTC.

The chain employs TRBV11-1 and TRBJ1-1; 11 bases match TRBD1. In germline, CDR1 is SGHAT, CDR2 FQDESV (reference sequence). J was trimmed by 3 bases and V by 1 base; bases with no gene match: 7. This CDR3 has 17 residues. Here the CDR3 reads CASSLGRTGGDDTEAFF. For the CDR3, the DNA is TGTGCCAGCAGCTTAGGGAGGACAGGGGGCGATGACACTGAAGCTTTCTTT.

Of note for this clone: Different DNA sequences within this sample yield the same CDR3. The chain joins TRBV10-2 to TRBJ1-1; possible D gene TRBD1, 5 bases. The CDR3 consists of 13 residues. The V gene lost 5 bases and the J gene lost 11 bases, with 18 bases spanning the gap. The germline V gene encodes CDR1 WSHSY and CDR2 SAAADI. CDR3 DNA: TGCGCCAGCAGTAGCGTGGGGTTCCGGGGGGCTTTCTTT. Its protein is CASSSVGFRGAFF.

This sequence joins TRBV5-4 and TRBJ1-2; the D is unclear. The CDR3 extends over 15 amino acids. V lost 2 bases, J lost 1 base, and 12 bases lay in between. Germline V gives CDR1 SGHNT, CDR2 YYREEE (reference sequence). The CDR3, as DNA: TGTGCCAGCAGCTTTTGGGAGTGGGATAACTATGGCTACACCTTC. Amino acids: CASSFWEWDNYGYTF. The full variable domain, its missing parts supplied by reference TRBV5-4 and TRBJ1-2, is ETGVTQSPTHLIKTRGQQVTLRCSSQSGHNTVSWYQQALGQGPQFIFQYYREEENGRGNFPPRFSGLQFPNYSSELNVNALELDDSALYLCASSFWEWDNYGYTFGSGTRLTVV.

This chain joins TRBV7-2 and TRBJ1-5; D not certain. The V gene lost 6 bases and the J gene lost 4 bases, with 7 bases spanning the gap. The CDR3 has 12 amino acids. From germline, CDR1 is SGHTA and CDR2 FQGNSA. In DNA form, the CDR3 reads TGTGCCAGCAGGGCGGCTAATCAGCCCCAGCATTTT. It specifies CASRAANQPQHF.

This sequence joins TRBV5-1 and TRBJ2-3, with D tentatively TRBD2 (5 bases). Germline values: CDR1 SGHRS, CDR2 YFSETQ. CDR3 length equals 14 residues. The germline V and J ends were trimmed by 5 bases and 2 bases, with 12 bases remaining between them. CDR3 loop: CASSMGGFTDTQYF. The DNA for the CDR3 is TGCGCCAGCAGTATGGGCGGGTTCACAGATACGCAGTATTTT.

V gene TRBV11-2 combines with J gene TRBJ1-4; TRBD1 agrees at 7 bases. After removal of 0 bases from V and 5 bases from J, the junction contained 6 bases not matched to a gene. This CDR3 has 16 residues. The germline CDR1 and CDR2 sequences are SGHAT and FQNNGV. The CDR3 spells CASSLDSRQGNEKLFF. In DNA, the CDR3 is TGTGCCAGCAGCTTAGATTCTAGACAGGGCAATGAAAAACTGTTTTTT.

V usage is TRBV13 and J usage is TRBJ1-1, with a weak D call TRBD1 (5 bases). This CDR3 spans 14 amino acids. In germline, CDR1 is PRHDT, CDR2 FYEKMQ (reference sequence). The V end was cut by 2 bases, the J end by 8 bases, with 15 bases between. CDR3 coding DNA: TGTGCCAGCAGCTTAACCCGCGGGGGTTCAGAAGCTTTCTTT. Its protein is CASSLTRGGSEAFF.

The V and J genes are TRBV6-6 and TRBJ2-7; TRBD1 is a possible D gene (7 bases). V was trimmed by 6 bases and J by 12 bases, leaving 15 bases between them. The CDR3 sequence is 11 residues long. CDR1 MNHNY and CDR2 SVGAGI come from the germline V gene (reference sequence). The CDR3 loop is CASRGQGGRYF. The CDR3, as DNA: TGTGCCAGCAGGGGGCAGGGGGGTCGGTACTTC.

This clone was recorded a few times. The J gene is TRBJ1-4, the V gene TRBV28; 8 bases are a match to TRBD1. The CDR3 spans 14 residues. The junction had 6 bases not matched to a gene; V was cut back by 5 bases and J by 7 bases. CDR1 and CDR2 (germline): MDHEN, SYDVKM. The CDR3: CASSPGQGGEKLFF. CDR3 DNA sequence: TGTGCCAGCAGTCCCGGACAGGGTGGTGAAAAACTGTTTTTT.

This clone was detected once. The CDR3 here is CAISTGTSIADEQFF. The DNA for the CDR3 is TGTGCCATCAGTACCGGGACTAGCATAGCGGATGAGCAGTTCTTC. The V gene is TRBV10-3, the J gene TRBJ2-1; 9 bases fit TRBD2. The CDR3 loop spans 15 amino acids. Germline CDR1 ENHRY, CDR2 SYGVKD. With V trimmed by 5 bases and J by 8 bases, 10 bases remained unmatched.

This chain's CDR3 is CASSPTSGGRDTQYF. CDR3 in DNA: TGTGCCAGCAGCCCAACTAGCGGGGGGAGAGATACGCAGTATTTT. The chain couples TRBV9 to TRBJ2-3; 12 nucleotides agree with TRBD2. CDR1 and CDR2 from the germline V gene are SGDLS and YYNGEE. The ends lost 4 bases at V and 5 bases at J; junction bases unmatched: 5. The CDR3 is 15 residues long.

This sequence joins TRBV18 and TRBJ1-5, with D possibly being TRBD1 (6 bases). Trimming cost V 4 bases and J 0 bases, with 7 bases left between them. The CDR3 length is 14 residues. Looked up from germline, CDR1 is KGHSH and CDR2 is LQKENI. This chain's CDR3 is CASSRDNSNQPQHF. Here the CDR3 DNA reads TGTGCCAGCTCACGGGACAATAGCAATCAGCCCCAGCATTTT.

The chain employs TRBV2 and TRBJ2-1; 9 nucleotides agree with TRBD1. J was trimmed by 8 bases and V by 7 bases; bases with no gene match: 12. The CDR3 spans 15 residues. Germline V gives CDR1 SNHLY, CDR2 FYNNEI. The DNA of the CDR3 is TGTGCCAGCAAATCCTCCCTGGGGACAGGGTATGAGCAGTTCTTC. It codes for CASKSSLGTGYEQFF.

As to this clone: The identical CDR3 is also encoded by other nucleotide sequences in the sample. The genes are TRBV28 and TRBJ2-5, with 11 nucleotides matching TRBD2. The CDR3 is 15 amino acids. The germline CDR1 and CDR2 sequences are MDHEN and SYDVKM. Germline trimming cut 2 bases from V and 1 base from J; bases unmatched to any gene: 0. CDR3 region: CASSLTSGGQETQYF. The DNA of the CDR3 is TGTGCCAGCAGTTTAACTAGCGGGGGCCAAGAGACCCAGTACTTC. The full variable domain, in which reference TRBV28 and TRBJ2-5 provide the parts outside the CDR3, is DVKVTQSSRYLVKRTGEKVFLECVQDMDHENMFWYRQDPGLGLRLIYFSYDVKMKEKGDIPEGYSVSREKKERFSLILESASTNQTSMYLCASSLTSGGQETQYFGPGTRLLVL.

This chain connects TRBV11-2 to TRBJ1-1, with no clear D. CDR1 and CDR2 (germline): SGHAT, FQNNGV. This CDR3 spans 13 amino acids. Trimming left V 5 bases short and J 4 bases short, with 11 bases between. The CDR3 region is CASSRGRSTEAFF. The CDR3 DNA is TGTGCCAGCAGCCGCGGGCGGAGCACTGAAGCTTTCTTT. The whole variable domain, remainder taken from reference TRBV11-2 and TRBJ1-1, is EAGVAQSPRYKIIEKRQSVAFWCNPISGHATLYWYQQILGQGPKLLIQFQNNGVVDDSQLPKDRFSAERLKGVDSTLKIQPAKLEDSAVYLCASSRGRSTEAFFGQGTRLTVV.

CDR3 nucleotide sequence: TGTGCCAGCAGCTTAAATGACAGATATAATTCACCCCTCCACTTT. This encodes CASSLNDRYNSPLHF. This sequence joins TRBV7-2 and TRBJ1-6, with D perhaps TRBD1 (5 bases). Trimming shortened V by 2 bases and J by 4 bases, and 9 bases separated the two germline ends. Germline assignment: CDR1 SGHTA and CDR2 FQGNSA. The CDR3 extends over 15 amino acids.

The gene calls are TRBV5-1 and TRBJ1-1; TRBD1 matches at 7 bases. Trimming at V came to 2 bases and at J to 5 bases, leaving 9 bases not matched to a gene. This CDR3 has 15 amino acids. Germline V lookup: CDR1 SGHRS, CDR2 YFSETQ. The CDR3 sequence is CASSLRQGDYTEAFF. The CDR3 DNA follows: TGCGCCAGCAGCTTAAGACAGGGCGATTATACTGAAGCTTTCTTT.

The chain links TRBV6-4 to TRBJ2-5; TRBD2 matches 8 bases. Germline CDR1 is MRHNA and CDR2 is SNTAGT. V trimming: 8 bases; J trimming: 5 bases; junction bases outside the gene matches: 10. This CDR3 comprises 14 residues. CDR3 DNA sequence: TGTGCCAGCTCGACGGGGGGGCTCGAGGAGACCCAGTACTTC. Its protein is CASSTGGLEETQYF.

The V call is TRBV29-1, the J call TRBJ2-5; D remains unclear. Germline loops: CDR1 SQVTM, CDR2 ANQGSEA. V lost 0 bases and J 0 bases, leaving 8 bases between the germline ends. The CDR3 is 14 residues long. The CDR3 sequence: CSVEEQNYQETQYF. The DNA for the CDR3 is TGCAGCGTTGAAGAACAGAACTACCAAGAGACCCAGTACTTC.

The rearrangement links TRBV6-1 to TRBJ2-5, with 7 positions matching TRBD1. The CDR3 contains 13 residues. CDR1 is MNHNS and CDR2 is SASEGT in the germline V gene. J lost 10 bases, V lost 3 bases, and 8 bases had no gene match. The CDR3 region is CASSDGLPGGQYF. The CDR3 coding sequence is TGTGCCAGCAGTGATGGCTTACCAGGGGGCCAGTACTTC.